These 14 T cell receptor beta chains share one sample of origin, sequenced in a study of Ad26.COV2.S vaccination and SARS-CoV-2 variants. Regarding treatment: roughly 20 received Ad26.COV2.S at low or high dose, single or two shots; about five received placebo; per-sample allocation not given. Sampling occurred on day 63 after the first vaccine or placebo injection. Clones were read by immunoSEQ multiplex PCR, and TCRdb kept only the in-frame ones, dropping some. Altogether 300,000 to 350,000 clones are present, 86% being singletons, with the ten largest covering around a tenth. This specimen consisted of peripheral blood, obtained in a trial of Ad26.COV2.S vaccine versus placebo. The receptors derive from a person between 18 and 60 years old who received the Ad26.COV2.S COVID-19 vaccine or a placebo.

The chain has TRBV25-1 and TRBJ1-4, with D unclear. The V and J ends lost 4 bases and 3 bases respectively, with 15 bases between them. This CDR3 has 16 residues. Germline V lookup: CDR1 MGHDK, CDR2 SYGVNS. The CDR3 region has the DNA TGTGCCAGCAGTGTCGACCCTCGCGGGGCTAATGAAAAACTGTTTTTT. Amino acids: CASSVDPRGANEKLFF.

The gene calls are TRBV5-6 and TRBJ1-5, with D uncertain. The V and J ends lost 1 base and 3 bases respectively, with 8 bases between them. Per the germline V gene, CDR1 is SGHDT and CDR2 is YYEEEE. CDR3 length: 14 amino acids. CDR3 bases: TGTGCCAGCAGCTTGTCCGGGTTCAATCAGCCCCAGCATTTT. Protein sequence: CASSLSGFNQPQHF.

The chain employs TRBV19 and TRBJ1-4; 7 nucleotides line up with TRBD1. V trimming: 4 bases; J trimming: 7 bases; junction bases outside the gene matches: 6. Germline V gives CDR1 LNHDA, CDR2 SQIVND (reference sequence). The CDR3 consists of 14 residues. CDR3 residues: CASSRGGAGEKLFF. CDR3 nucleotides: TGTGCCAGTAGTAGAGGGGGCGCGGGTGAAAAACTGTTTTTT.

The rearrangement joins TRBV7-9 to TRBJ2-7; 8 bases match TRBD2. Germline values: CDR1 SEHNR, CDR2 FQNEAQ (reference sequence). The CDR3 sequence is 16 residues long. Trimming at V came to 4 bases and at J to 9 bases, leaving 17 bases not matched to a gene. The DNA of the CDR3 is TGTGCCAGCAGCTCCCCGGGAGGGATGGGTCTTCGCGTGCAGTACTTC. This translates into CASSSPGGMGLRVQYF. The full variable domain, completed using reference TRBV7-9 and TRBJ2-7, is DTGVSQNPRHKITKRGQNVTFRCDPISEHNRLYWYRQTLGQGPEFLTYFQNEAQLEKSRLLSDRFSAERPKGSFSTLEIQRTEQGDSAMYLCASSSPGGMGLRVQYFGPGTRLTVT.

V gene TRBV10-3 combines with J gene TRBJ2-5; TRBD2 agrees at 11 bases. J was trimmed by 2 bases and V by 6 bases; bases with no gene match: 5. Germline V lookup: CDR1 ENHRY, CDR2 SYGVKD. The CDR3 consists of 15 residues. DNA of the CDR3: TGTGCCATCAGCGGACTAGCGGGTCTTCAAGAGACCCAGTACTTC. It specifies CAISGLAGLQETQYF.

The chain has TRBV10-1 and TRBJ2-5; no definite D call. The germline CDR1 and CDR2 sequences are WNHNN and SYGVQD (reference sequence). The germline V and J ends were trimmed by 8 bases and 7 bases, with 20 bases remaining between them. CDR3 length: 14 amino acids. This CDR3 reads CASASGSPTGTQYF. Here the CDR3 DNA reads TGCGCCAGCGCCTCCGGGTCCCCAACGGGGACCCAGTACTTC.

This clone was detected once. V and J are TRBV6-2 or TRBV6-3 and TRBJ1-1; D is unclear. The CDR3 spans 13 residues. Between the trimmed V and J ends, which lost 4 bases and 1 base, there was a span of 7 bases. Germline CDR1 and CDR2: MNHEY and SVGEGT. CDR3 in DNA: TGTGCCAGCAGTTTCCAGCAGAACACTGAAGCTTTCTTT. Translation: CASSFQQNTEAFF.

The chain recombines TRBV21-1 with TRBJ2-7; the DNA was not used to check the table's D call, TRBD1. TRBV21-1 is a documented pseudogene. The CDR3 extends over 12 amino acids. The CDR3 reads CASRTPGKEQYF. The CDR3, as DNA: TGTGCCAGCAGGACGCCAGGTAAAGAGCAGTACTTC.

The J gene is TRBJ2-1, the V gene TRBV3-1 (or the pseudogene TRBV3-2); tentatively, D is TRBD1 (5 bases). CDR1 and CDR2 from the germline V gene are LGHDT and YNNKEL (reference sequence). V shed 0 bases and J shed 8 bases, with 11 bases lying between them. This CDR3 is 14 amino acids long. The CDR3 DNA reads TGTGCCAGCAGCCAAGATGCAGGGTGGGATGAGCAGTTCTTC. The encoded protein is CASSQDAGWDEQFF.

The J gene is TRBJ2-1, the V gene TRBV6-5; 8 bases are shared with TRBD2. Per germline, CDR1 MNHEY and CDR2 SVGAGI. After removal of 2 bases from V and 9 bases from J, the junction contained 12 bases not matched to a gene. The CDR3 length is 16 residues. The CDR3 protein is CASSYTQAGAGGEQFF. In DNA, the CDR3 is TGTGCCAGCAGTTACACCCAGGCGGGGGCGGGGGGTGAGCAGTTCTTC.

This chain joins TRBV9 and TRBJ2-1; 11 nucleotides match TRBD2. The V and J ends lost 4 bases and 0 bases, in that order; junction bases with no gene match: 0. CDR3 length: 15 residues. The germline V gene encodes CDR1 SGDLS and CDR2 YYNGEE. The chain's CDR3 is CASSTSGSSYNEQFF. CDR3 DNA sequence: TGTGCCAGCAGCACTAGCGGGAGCTCCTACAATGAGCAGTTCTTC.

This sequence joins TRBV20-1 and TRBJ2-1; D is perhaps TRBD1 (5 bases). The germline V gene encodes CDR1 DFQATT and CDR2 SNEGSKA (reference sequence). V lost 3 bases, J lost 4 bases, and 13 bases lay in between. This CDR3 spans 14 amino acids. CDR3 nucleotide sequence: TGCAGTGCTAGTCGCAGGGTAGGTTACAATGAGCAGTTCTTC. Protein sequence: CSASRRVGYNEQFF.

The V gene is TRBV19, the J gene TRBJ1-5; 7 bases are a match to TRBD1. Trimming removed 4 bases from V and 1 base from J; junction bases left unmatched: 7. The CDR3 contains 16 residues. Germline-derived CDR1 and CDR2 are LNHDA and SQIVND (reference sequence). CDR3: CASSKGGQKSNQPQHF. The CDR3 nucleotides are TGTGCCAGTAGTAAGGGGGGACAGAAGAGCAATCAGCCCCAGCATTTT.

This CDR3 reads CASSLQENTEAFF. CDR3 nucleotide sequence: TGTGCCAGCAGCTTACAGGAGAACACTGAAGCTTTCTTT. The V call is TRBV7-8, the J call TRBJ1-1, with unresolved D. V dropped 2 bases and J dropped 1 base, with 5 bases sitting between them. CDR1 is SGHVS and CDR2 is FQNEAQ in the germline V gene. The CDR3 consists of 13 residues. Full variable domain (outside the CDR3, taken from reference TRBV7-8 and TRBJ1-1): GAGVSQSPRYKVAKRGQDVALRCDPISGHVSLFWYQQALGQGPEFLTYFQNEAQLDKSGLPSDRFFAERPEGSVSTLKIQRTQQEDSAVYLCASSLQENTEAFFGQGTRLTVV.